A selection of T cell receptor beta chains follows, all from one sample in a study of T cell repertoires in cytomegalovirus infection. A single record per CDR3 protein comes from TCRdb applying MiXCR to the reads. The sample records 450,000 to 600,000 distinct CDR3 sequences, 42% being singletons. Which antigens these TCRs recognize remains unknown. The sequencing used cultured PBMCs, collected from culture after CMV antigen stimulation. These receptors all come from a human donor in good health (CMV status not recorded). Some clones in this sample may be carry-over from other donors' samples. The CDR3 runs from the conserved cysteine through the conserved F or W. The D gene is left open where the match is weak. The size of a clone is reported for some rows only, either as once, few or many, or as a class for expanded clones.

d_gene | j_gene | v_gene | abundance | CDR3aa | CDR3nt
TRBD1 | TRBJ2-1 | TRBV7-2 | few | CASSRGGGDRNNEQFF | TGTGCCAGCAGCCGAGGGGGCGGCGACCGGAACAATGAGCAGTTCTTC
TRBD2 | TRBJ2-1 | TRBV7-2 | many | CASSLHRLSGGFQRFEQFF | TGTGCCAGCAGCTTACATCGTTTGTCGGGGGGGTTCCAAAGGTTCGAGCAGTTCTTC
NA | TRBJ2-3 | TRBV20-1 | NA | CSAPPSAAGAGDTQYF | TGCAGTGCTCCTCCTTCGGCGGCGGGGGCCGGGGATACGCAGTATTTT
TRBD1 | TRBJ2-3 | TRBV20-1 | once | CSAATGGGTDTQYF | TGCAGTGCTGCGACAGGGGGCGGCACAGATACGCAGTATTTT
NA | TRBJ2-3 | TRBV7-9 | NA | CASSDSGADTQYF | TGTGCCAGCAGCGACTCAGGAGCAGATACGCAGTATTTT
NA | TRBJ2-2 | TRBV11-2 | many | CASSAGTYTGELFF | TGTGCCAGCAGCGCAGGGACCTACACCGGGGAGCTGTTTTTT
TRBD2 | TRBJ2-5 | TRBV7-2 | many | CASSSLRSGATHGTQYF | TGTGCCAGCAGCTCACTCCGGAGCGGGGCTACGCATGGGACCCAGTACTTC
NA | TRBJ2-6 | TRBV27 | few | CASSFGRGFGANVLTF | TGTGCCAGCAGTTTTGGCAGGGGTTTTGGGGCCAACGTCCTGACTTTC
NA | TRBJ1-3 | TRBV7-2 | NA | CASSLEGGRFGNTIYF | TGTGCCAGCAGCTTAGAAGGGGGGCGGTTTGGAAACACCATATATTTT
NA | TRBJ2-1 | TRBV6-2/TRBV6-3 | NA | CASNQRGYNEQFF | TGTGCCAGCAACCAGCGAGGTTACAATGAGCAGTTCTTC
TRBD1 | TRBJ2-1 | TRBV7-2 | NA | CASSPNRGPYNEQFF | TGTGCCAGCAGCCCTAACAGGGGCCCCTACAATGAGCAGTTCTTC
TRBD1 | TRBJ1-2 | TRBV12-3/TRBV12-4 | NA | CASSFGTGHGYTF | TGTGCCAGCAGTTTTGGGACAGGGCATGGCTACACCTTC
TRBD2 | TRBJ2-7 | TRBV7-2 | NA | CASGRGGLYEQYF | TGTGCCAGCGGGCGGGGGGGACTCTACGAGCAGTACTTC
NA | TRBJ1-1 | TRBV5-5 | once | CASSLAVSLLSTEAFF | TGTGCCAGCAGCTTGGCGGTTTCGCTCCTTTCCACGGAAGCTTTCTTT
NA | TRBJ1-1 | TRBV7-8 | NA | CASSPKYTEAFF | TGTGCCAGCAGTCCAAAATACACTGAAGCTTTCTTT
TRBD2 | TRBJ2-3 | TRBV6-1 | NA | CASRVIAGAGTDTQYF | TGTGCCAGCAGGGTTATAGCGGGGGCGGGAACAGATACGCAGTATTTT
TRBD2 | TRBJ2-3 | TRBV11-2 | NA | CASSFSSSGRRDTQYF | TGTGCCAGCAGCTTCAGTTCTAGCGGGAGGAGGGATACGCAGTATTTT
TRBD1 | TRBJ1-6 | TRBV20-1 | NA | CSASPGTVTSSPLHF | TGCAGTGCCAGTCCCGGGACAGTTACGAGCTCACCCCTCCACTTT
NA | TRBJ1-2 | TRBV12-3/TRBV12-4 | few | CASSFGTPDYLYGYTF | TGTGCCAGCAGTTTCGGAACTCCGGATTACCTTTATGGCTACACCTTC
NA | TRBJ1-2 | TRBV6-5 | NA | CASRTGTIYGYTF | TGTGCCAGCAGGACCGGGACAATCTATGGCTACACCTTC
NA | TRBJ1-2 | TRBV28 | NA | CASSFPGHYDYTF | TGTGCCAGCAGTTTCCCGGGGCACTATGACTACACCTTC
TRBD1 | TRBJ1-6 | TRBV7-8 | NA | CASSQWDRVNSPLHF | TGTGCCAGCAGCCAATGGGACAGGGTGAATTCACCCCTCCACTTT